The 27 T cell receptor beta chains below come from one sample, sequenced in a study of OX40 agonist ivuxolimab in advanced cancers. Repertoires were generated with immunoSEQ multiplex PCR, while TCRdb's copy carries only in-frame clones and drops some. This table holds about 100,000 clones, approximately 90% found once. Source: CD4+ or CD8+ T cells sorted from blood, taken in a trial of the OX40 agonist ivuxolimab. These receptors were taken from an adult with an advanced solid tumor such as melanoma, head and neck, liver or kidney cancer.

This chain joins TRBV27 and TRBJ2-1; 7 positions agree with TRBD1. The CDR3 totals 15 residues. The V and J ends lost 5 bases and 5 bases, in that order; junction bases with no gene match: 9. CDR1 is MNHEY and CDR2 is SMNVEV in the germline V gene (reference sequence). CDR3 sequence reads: CASSPPGTANNEQFF. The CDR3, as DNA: TGTGCCAGCAGTCCTCCCGGGACAGCCAACAATGAGCAGTTCTTC.

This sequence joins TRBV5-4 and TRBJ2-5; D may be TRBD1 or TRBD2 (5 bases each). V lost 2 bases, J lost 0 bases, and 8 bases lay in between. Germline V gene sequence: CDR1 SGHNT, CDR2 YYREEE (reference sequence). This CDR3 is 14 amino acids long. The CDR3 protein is CASSLRGNQETQYF. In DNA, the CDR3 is TGTGCCAGCAGCTTACGGGGCAACCAAGAGACCCAGTACTTC. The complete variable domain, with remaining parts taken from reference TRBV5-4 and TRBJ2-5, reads ETGVTQSPTHLIKTRGQQVTLRCSSQSGHNTVSWYQQALGQGPQFIFQYYREEENGRGNFPPRFSGLQFPNYSSELNVNALELDDSALYLCASSLRGNQETQYFGPGTRLLVL.

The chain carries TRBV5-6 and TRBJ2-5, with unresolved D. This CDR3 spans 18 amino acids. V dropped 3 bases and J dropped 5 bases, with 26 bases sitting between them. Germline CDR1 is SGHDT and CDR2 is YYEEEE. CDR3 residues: CASSSPKRASELRETQYF. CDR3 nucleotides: TGTGCCAGCAGCTCCCCAAAACGGGCCTCGGAGCTAAGGGAGACCCAGTACTTC.

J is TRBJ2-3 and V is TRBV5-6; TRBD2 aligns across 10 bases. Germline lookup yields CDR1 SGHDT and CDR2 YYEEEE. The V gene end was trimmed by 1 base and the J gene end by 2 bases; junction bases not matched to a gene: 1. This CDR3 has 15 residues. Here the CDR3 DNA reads TGTGCCAGCAGCTTGACTAGCGGGAACACAGATACGCAGTATTTT. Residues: CASSLTSGNTDTQYF.

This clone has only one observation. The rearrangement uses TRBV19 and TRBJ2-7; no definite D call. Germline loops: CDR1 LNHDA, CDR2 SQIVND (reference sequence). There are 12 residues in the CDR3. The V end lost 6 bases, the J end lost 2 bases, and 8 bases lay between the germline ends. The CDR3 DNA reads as TGTGCCAGTAGCGGATTCGCCTACGAGCAGTACTTC. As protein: CASSGFAYEQYF.

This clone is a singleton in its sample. As DNA, the CDR3 is TGCACCAGCAGCCCAAGACTAGCGGTTCGTAGAGGCTCCTACGAGCAGTACTTC. Translated, it gives CTSSPRLAVRRGSYEQYF. This chain joins TRBV1 and TRBJ2-7; the table names TRBD2, a call not compared with the DNA. TRBV1 is marked as a pseudogene. The length of the CDR3 is 18 residues.

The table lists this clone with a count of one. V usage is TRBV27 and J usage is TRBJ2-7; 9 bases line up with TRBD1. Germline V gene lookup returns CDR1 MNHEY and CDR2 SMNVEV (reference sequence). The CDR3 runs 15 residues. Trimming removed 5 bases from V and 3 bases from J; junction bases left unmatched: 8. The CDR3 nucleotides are TGTGCCAGCAGTCATCCGGGACAGGGAAACTACGAGCAGTACTTC. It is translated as CASSHPGQGNYEQYF.

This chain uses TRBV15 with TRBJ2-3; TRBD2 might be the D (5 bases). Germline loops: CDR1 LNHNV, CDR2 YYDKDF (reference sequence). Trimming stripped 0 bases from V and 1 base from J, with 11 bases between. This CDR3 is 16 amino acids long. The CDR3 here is CATSRDGGIGTDTQYF. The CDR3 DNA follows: TGTGCCACCAGCAGAGATGGAGGAATAGGCACAGATACGCAGTATTTT.

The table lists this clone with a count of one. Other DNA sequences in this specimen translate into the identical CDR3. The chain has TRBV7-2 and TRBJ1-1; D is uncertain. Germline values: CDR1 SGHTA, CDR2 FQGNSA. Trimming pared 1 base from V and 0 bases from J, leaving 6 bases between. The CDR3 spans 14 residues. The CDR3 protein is CASSLGGLNTEAFF. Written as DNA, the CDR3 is TGTGCCAGCAGCTTAGGGGGTTTGAACACTGAAGCTTTCTTT.

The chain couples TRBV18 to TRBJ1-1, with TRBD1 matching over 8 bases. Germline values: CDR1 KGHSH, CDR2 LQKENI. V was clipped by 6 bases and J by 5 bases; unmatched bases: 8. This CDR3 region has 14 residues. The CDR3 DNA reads TGTGCCAGCTCTCTCGGACAGGGAAGAACTGAAGCTTTCTTT. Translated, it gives CASSLGQGRTEAFF. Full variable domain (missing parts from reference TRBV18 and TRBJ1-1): NAGVMQNPRHLVRRRGQEARLRCSPMKGHSHVYWYRQLPEEGLKFMVYLQKENIIDESGMPKERFSAEFPKEGPSILRIQQVVRGDSAAYFCASSLGQGRTEAFFGQGTRLTVV.

CDR3 sequence (DNA): TGTGCCAGCAGCTTCATAGCGGGAGGGCCCTACGAGCAGTACTTC. This gives the protein CASSFIAGGPYEQYF. The genes are TRBV11-2 and TRBJ2-7; 11 nucleotides line up with TRBD2. The germline gives CDR1 SGHAT, CDR2 FQNNGV. The CDR3 totals 15 residues. V trimming: 3 bases; J trimming: 2 bases; junction bases outside the gene matches: 3. Using reference TRBV11-2 and TRBJ2-7 for the parts outside the CDR3, the full variable domain is EAGVAQSPRYKIIEKRQSVAFWCNPISGHATLYWYQQILGQGPKLLIQFQNNGVVDDSQLPKDRFSAERLKGVDSTLKIQPAKLEDSAVYLCASSFIAGGPYEQYFGPGTRLTVT.

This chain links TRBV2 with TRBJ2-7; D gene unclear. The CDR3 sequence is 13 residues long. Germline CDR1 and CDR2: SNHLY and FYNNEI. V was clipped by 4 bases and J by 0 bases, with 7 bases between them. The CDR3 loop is CASSVLFSYEQYF. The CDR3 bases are TGTGCCAGCAGTGTTCTGTTCTCCTACGAGCAGTACTTC.

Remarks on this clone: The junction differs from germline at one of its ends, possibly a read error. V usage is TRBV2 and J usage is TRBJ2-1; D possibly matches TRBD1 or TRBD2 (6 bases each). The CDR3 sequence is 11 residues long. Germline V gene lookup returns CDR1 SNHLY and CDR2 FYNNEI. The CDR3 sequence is CASSEGGGMVF. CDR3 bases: TGTGCCAGCAGTGAAGGAGGGGGGATGGTCTTC.

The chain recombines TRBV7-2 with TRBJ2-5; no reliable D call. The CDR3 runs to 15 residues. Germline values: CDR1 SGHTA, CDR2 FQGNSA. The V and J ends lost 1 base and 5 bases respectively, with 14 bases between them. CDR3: CASSLGSASGETQYF. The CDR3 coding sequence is TGTGCCAGCAGCTTAGGGTCTGCGAGTGGGGAGACCCAGTACTTC.

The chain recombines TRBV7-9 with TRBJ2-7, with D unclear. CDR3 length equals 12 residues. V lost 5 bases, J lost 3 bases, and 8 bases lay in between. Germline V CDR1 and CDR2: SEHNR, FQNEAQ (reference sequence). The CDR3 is CASSETYYEQYF. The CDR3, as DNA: TGTGCCAGCAGCGAGACATACTACGAGCAGTACTTC.

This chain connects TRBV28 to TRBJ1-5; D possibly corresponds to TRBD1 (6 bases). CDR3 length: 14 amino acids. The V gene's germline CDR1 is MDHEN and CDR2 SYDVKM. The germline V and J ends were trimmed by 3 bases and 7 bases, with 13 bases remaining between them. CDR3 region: CASSLVQGGQPQHF. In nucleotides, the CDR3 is TGTGCCAGCAGTTTGGTACAGGGAGGGCAGCCCCAGCATTTT.

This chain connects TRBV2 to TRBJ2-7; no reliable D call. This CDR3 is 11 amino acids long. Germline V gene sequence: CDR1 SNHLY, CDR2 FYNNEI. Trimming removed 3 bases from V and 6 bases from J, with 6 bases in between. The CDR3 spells CASSEWVEQYF. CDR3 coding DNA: TGTGCCAGCAGTGAGTGGGTCGAGCAGTACTTC.

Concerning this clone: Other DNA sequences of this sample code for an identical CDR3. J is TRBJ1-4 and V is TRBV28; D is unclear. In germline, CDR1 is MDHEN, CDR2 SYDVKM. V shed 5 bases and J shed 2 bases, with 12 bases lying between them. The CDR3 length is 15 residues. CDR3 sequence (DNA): TGTGCCAGCAGTCCCCCGAGAAGGACTAATGAAAAACTGTTTTTT. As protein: CASSPPRRTNEKLFF. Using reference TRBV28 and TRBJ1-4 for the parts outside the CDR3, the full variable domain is DVKVTQSSRYLVKRTGEKVFLECVQDMDHENMFWYRQDPGLGLRLIYFSYDVKMKEKGDIPEGYSVSREKKERFSLILESASTNQTSMYLCASSPPRRTNEKLFFGSGTQLSVL.

The CDR3 protein is CASGLSYVNEQYF. The CDR3 nucleotides read TGTGCTAGTGGTTTGTCGTACGTTAACGAGCAGTACTTC. This chain connects TRBV12-5 to TRBJ2-7; no clear D. V was pared by 2 bases and J by 5 bases, with 10 bases between. This CDR3 region has 13 residues. Per the germline V gene, CDR1 is LGHNT and CDR2 is FRNRAP.

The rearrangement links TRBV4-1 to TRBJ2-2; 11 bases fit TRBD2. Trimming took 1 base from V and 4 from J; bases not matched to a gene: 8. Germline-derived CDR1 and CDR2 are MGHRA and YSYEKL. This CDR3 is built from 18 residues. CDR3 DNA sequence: TGCGCCAGCAGCCAAGTGGGACTAGCGGCGGAGGGCACCGGGGAGCTGTTTTTT. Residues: CASSQVGLAAEGTGELFF.

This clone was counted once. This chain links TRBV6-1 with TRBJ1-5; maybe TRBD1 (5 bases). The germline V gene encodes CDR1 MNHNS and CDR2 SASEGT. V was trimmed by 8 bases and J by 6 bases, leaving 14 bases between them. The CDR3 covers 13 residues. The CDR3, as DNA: TGTGCCAGCCATAGGGGAGCAGGTCAGCCCCAGCATTTT. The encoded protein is CASHRGAGQPQHF.

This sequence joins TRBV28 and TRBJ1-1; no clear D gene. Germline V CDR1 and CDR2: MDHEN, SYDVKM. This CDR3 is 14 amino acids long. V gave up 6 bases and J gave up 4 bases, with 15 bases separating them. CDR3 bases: TGTGCCAGCAGGCCCGGACGAGGGAGCACTGAAGCTTTCTTT. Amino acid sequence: CASRPGRGSTEAFF. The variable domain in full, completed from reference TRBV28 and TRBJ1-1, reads DVKVTQSSRYLVKRTGEKVFLECVQDMDHENMFWYRQDPGLGLRLIYFSYDVKMKEKGDIPEGYSVSREKKERFSLILESASTNQTSMYLCASRPGRGSTEAFFGQGTRLTVV.

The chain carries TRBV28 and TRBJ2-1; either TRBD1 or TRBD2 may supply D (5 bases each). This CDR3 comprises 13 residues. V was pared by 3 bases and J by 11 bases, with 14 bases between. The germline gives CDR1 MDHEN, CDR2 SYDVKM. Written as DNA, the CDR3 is TGTGCCAGCAGTTTCCTGCCGGGGACCAAGCAGTTCTTC. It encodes CASSFLPGTKQFF.

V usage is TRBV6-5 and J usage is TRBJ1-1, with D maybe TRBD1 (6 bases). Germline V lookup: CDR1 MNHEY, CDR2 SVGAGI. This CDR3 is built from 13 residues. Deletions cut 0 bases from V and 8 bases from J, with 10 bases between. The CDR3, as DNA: TGTGCCAGCAGTTACTCGGCAGGGGAAGAAGCTTTCTTT. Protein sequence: CASSYSAGEEAFF.

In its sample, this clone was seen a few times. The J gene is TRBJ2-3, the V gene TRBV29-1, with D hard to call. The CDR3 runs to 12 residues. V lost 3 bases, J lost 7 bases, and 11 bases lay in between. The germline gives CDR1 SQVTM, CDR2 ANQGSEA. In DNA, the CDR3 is TGCAGCGTTGAGTCTCACAGCTATACGCAGTATTTT. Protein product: CSVESHSYTQYF.

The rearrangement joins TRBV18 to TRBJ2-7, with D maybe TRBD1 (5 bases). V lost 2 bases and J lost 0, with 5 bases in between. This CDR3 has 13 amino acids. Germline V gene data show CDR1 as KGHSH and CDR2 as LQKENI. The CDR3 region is CASSPRGSYEQYF. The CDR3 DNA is TGTGCCAGCTCACCAAGGGGCTCCTACGAGCAGTACTTC. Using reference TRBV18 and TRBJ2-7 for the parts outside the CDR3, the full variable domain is NAGVMQNPRHLVRRRGQEARLRCSPMKGHSHVYWYRQLPEEGLKFMVYLQKENIIDESGMPKERFSAEFPKEGPSILRIQQVVRGDSAAYFCASSPRGSYEQYFGPGTRLTVT.

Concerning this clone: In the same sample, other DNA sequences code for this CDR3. The CDR3 reads CASSTTGYSNQPQHF. The CDR3 DNA reads as TGTGCCAGTAGTACTACAGGGTATAGCAATCAGCCCCAGCATTTT. The gene calls are TRBV19 and TRBJ1-5, with D tentatively TRBD1 (6 bases). CDR1 and CDR2 from the germline V gene are LNHDA and SQIVND (reference sequence). The V and J ends lost 4 bases and 0 bases respectively, with 10 bases between them. The CDR3 extends over 15 amino acids.